This T cell receptor (beta chain) was found in a study of cytomegalovirus exposure and HLA in healthy donors. Findings of the study overall: Listed as cytomegalovirus-associated were 170 or so TCR beta chains. The CMV antigen specificity of a few CMV-associated chains was confirmed through in vitro analysis.

Produced via immunoSEQ multiplex PCR; TCRdb's table is partial and in-frame only. There are about 160,000 clones in the sample; roughly nine tenths occur only once, and roughly 5.7% lies in the top ten. On this clone: Its antigen is unknown.

While the first cohort had about 610 subjects, the donors belonged to the separate validation cohort of more than 95 subjects. Looked up from germline, CDR1 is KGHSH and CDR2 is LQKENI. The CDR3 is made up of 15 amino acids. Between the trimmed V and J ends, which lost 4 bases and 3 bases, there was a span of 14 bases. This TCR came from a woman aged 30 to 39 in good health and CMV-seronegative. The chain joins TRBV18 to TRBJ2-3; D is ambiguous. The sequenced sample consisted of PBMCs. DNA of the CDR3: TGTGCCAGCTCACAGGGCTCCCCCCTTACAGATACGCAGTATTTT. It yields the protein CASSQGSPLTDTQYF.